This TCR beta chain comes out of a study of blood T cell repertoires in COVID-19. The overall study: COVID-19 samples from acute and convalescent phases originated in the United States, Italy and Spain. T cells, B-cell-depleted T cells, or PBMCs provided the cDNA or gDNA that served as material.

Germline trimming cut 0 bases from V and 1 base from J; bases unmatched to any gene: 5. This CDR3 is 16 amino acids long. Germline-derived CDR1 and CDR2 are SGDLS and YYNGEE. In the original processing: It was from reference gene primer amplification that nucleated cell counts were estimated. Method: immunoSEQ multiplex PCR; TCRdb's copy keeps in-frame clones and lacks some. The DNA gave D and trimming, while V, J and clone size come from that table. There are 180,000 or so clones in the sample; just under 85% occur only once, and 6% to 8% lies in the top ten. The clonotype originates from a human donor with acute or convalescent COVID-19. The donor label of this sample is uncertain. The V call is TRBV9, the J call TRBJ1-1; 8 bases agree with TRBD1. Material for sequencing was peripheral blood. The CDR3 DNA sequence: TGTGCCAGCAGCGTAGGAGGACAGGGCACGAACACTGAAGCTTTCTTT. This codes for CASSVGGQGTNTEAFF.